This TCR beta chain was profiled in a study of identical twins. J gave up 2 bases and V 0 bases, and 7 bases lay outside the gene matches. CDR1 is LNHNV, CDR2 YYDKDF, per germline (reference sequence). The CDR3 sequence is 17 residues long. TCRdb reanalysed the 5' RACE reads using MiXCR and keeps one entry per CDR3 protein. The sample lists just over 450,000 distinct CDR3 sequences; 13% to 15% were seen once. Donors were all healthy Caucasians. The sample also formed part of further work on yellow fever vaccine responses in identical twins.

Sequenced input: CD4+ T cells sorted from blood. The sequence was collected from a woman between 18 and 29 years old in good health. The rearrangement joins TRBV15 to TRBJ2-1, with TRBD2 matching over 7 bases. CDR3 nucleotides: TGTGCCACCAGCAGAGATTTAGCGGGCTTACCCTACAATGAGCAGTTCTTC. Amino acid sequence: CATSRDLAGLPYNEQFF.